This T cell receptor (beta chain) was recovered during a study of OX40 agonist ivuxolimab in advanced cancers. Study as a whole: Hepatocellular carcinoma, melanoma, renal cell or head and neck cancer was diagnosed in the dose-escalation patients. Study-wide results and limits: Partial responders treated at 0.1-3.0 mg/kg exhibited clonal expansion among the lowest measured.

About this clone itself: The antigen is undetermined.

TCRdb's copy holds only in-frame clones and misses some; the assay was immunoSEQ multiplex PCR. The table lists about 96,000 clones, roughly four fifths of them singletons, with about 5.8% in the top ten. The sequence was collected from an adult with an advanced solid tumor such as melanoma, head and neck, liver or kidney cancer. Here the sequenced sample was CD4+ or CD8+ T cells sorted from blood, taken in a trial of the OX40 agonist ivuxolimab.

The CDR3, as DNA: TGTGCCAGCAGCAAACAAACTAGCGGGAATGACACCGGGGAGCTGTTTTTT. It translates to CASSKQTSGNDTGELFF. The genes are TRBV21-1 and TRBJ2-2; the table's D call of TRBD2 was not tested on the DNA. TRBV21-1 is described as a pseudogene. The CDR3 consists of 17 residues.